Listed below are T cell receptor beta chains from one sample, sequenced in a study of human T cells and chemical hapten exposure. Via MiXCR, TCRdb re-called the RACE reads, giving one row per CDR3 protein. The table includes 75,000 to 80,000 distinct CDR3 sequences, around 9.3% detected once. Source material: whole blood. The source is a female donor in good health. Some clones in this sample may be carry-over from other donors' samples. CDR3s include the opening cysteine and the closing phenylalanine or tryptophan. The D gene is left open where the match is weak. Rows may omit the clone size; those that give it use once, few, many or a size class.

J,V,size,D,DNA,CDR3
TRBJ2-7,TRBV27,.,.,TGTGCCAGCAGTTGGACGGGGAGTAACTACGAGCAGTACTTC,CASSWTGSNYEQYF
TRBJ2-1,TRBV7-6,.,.,TGTGCCAGCAGCTTAGTTTTGGGCGATGAGCAGTTCTTC,CASSLVLGDEQFF
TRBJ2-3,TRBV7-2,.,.,TGTGCCAGCAGCTTAGCGAGCCATTCTACCACAACGGGCAGTCGGAGTTTGACGCAGTATTTT,CASSLASHSTTTGSRSLTQYF
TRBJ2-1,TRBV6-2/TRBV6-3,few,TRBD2,TGTGCCAGCAGTTTCTTAGCGGGGGGAACGAACAATGAGCAGTTCTTC,CASSFLAGGTNNEQFF
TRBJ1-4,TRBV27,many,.,TGTGCCAGCAGTTCGGTGTACACTAATGAAAAACTGTTTTTT,CASSSVYTNEKLFF
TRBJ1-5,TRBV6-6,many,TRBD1,TGTGCCAGCAGTTACCAGGGGGGGCCCAATCAGCCCCAGCATTTT,CASSYQGGPNQPQHF
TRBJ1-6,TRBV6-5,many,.,TGTGCCAGCAGCCTACAGCCGTCTTATTCACCCCTCCACTTT,CASSLQPSYSPLHF
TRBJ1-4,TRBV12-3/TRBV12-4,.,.,TGTGCCAGCAGTTCGTCGCACGTGGATAACGAAAAACTGTTTTTT,CASSSSHVDNEKLFF
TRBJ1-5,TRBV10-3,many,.,TGTGCCACTCAGTCCGCCCGTTACTCGACCCAGCATTTT,CATQSARYSTQHF
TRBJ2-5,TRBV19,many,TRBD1,TGTGCCAGTAGTAGGACAGGGAGAGAGACCCAGTACTTC,CASSRTGRETQYF
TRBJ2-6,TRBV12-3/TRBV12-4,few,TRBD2,TGTGCCAGCAGTTCCAGCGGGGGCCCCGGGACTAGCCGGGGGCCTGGGGCCAACGTCCTGACTTTC,CASSSSGGPGTSRGPGANVLTF
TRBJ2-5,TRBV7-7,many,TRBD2,TGTGCCAGCAGCTTAGTTCAATCTGGACTAGGACGCCAAGAGACCCAGTACTTC,CASSLVQSGLGRQETQYF